This T cell receptor beta chain is drawn from a study of T cells in Graves' hyperthyroidism and ophthalmopathy. TCR beta CDR3 region amplification was performed from RNA transcripts. A first-round RT-PCR of the TCR CDR3 used the HTBI primer set. TCRdb re-called the multiplex PCR reads through MiXCR, storing one row per CDR3 protein. There are about half a million distinct CDR3 sequences in the sample; 20% to 25% occur only once, and approximately 25% lies in the top ten. Study-wide points: In blood, most of the thyroid clonotypes expanded above 0.001 were also present. Ophthalmopathy was distinguished from stable hyperthyroidism by 13 V-J signatures.

J gave up 11 bases and V 5 bases, and 17 bases lay outside the gene matches. Per germline, CDR1 SGHTA and CDR2 FQGNSA. The CDR3 runs to 16 residues. This clonotype was found many times. Its target is not known. Sequenced: blood. The TCR comes from a man aged 18 to 35 with Graves' hyperthyroidism. The rearrangement links TRBV7-2 to TRBJ1-1; 10 bases agree with TRBD1. The CDR3 DNA follows: TGTGCCAGCAGCCTAACGGGACAGGGGACGTTCTTTTGGGCTTTCTTT. This encodes CASSLTGQGTFFWAFF.